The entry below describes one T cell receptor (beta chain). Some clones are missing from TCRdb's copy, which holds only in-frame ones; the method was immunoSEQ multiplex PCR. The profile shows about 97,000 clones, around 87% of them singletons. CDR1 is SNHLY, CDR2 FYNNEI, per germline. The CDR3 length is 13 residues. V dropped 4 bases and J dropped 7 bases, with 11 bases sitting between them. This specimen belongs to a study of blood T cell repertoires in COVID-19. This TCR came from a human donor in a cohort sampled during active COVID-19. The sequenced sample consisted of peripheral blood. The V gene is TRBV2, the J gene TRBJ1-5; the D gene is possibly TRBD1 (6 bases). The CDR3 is CASSGQVEQPQHF. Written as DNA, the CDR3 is TGTGCCAGCAGTGGACAGGTAGAACAGCCCCAGCATTTT.